Below, one TCR beta chain is given with its context. Its cognate antigen is unknown. The sample originates from a study of T-cell reconstitution after alpha-beta-depleted transplantation in children. General observations from the study: Where alpha-beta T cells came from about two months after transplant was reportedly several hundred expanded graft clones. Surviving recipient T cells and thymic progenitors underlay high day-60 TCRbeta diversity in some patients. A year post-transplant, T-cell counts and diversity derived mostly from newly produced T cells.

Preparation of the TCRbeta library used unique molecular identifiers. TCRdb re-analysed the PCR reads in MiXCR, keeping a single row per CDR3 protein. The table includes hundreds of thousands of distinct CDR3 sequences, under 20% detected once. The sequence was collected from a boy under three years old who had a stem cell transplant for Wiskott-Aldrich syndrome, so the T cells may come from the graft donor. Sequences were derived from PBMCs, mostly from graft donor cells, sampled 360 days after TCRalphabeta/CD19-depleted stem cell transplant.

CDR3 loop: CASSSSSGSLSYEQYF. The CDR3, as DNA: TGTGCCAGCAGTTCCTCTAGCGGGAGCCTCTCCTACGAGCAGTACTTC. The chain is built from TRBV27 and TRBJ2-7; 10 nucleotides line up with TRBD2. The V gene's germline CDR1 is MNHEY and CDR2 SMNVEV (reference sequence). This CDR3 region has 16 residues. V gave up 4 bases and J gave up 0 bases; unmatched junction bases: 6.